A single sample is the source of the 8 T cell receptor beta chains below, sequenced in a study of T cell changes during pregnancy in multiple sclerosis. Assay: immunoSEQ multiplex PCR; the TCRdb copy retains only in-frame clones and omits some. Of more than 55,000 clones in the sample, around 90% were seen once. Sequencing used peripheral blood, obtained in the first trimester of pregnancy. The receptor source for this set is a female donor in good health, enrolled as a control in a pregnancy study.

This clone has more than one count but fewer than ten. The CDR3 region is CASSSTGYEQYF. The CDR3 DNA follows: TGTGCCAGCAGCTCCACAGGGTACGAGCAGTACTTC. The chain couples TRBV7-9 to TRBJ2-7; the D gene is possibly TRBD1 (6 bases). The CDR3 is 12 residues long. The V and J ends lost 4 bases and 4 bases respectively, with 8 bases between them. Germline CDR1 SEHNR, CDR2 FQNEAQ (reference sequence). The full variable domain, rest sourced from reference TRBV7-9 and TRBJ2-7, is DTGVSQNPRHKITKRGQNVTFRCDPISEHNRLYWYRQTLGQGPEFLTYFQNEAQLEKSRLLSDRFSAERPKGSFSTLEIQRTEQGDSAMYLCASSSTGYEQYFGPGTRLTVT.

This chain joins TRBV18 and TRBJ2-7; 7 positions agree with TRBD1. The CDR3 contains 14 residues. Per germline, CDR1 KGHSH and CDR2 LQKENI. Germline trimming cut 0 bases from V and 4 bases from J; bases unmatched to any gene: 3. The CDR3 region is CASSPPTGYYEQYF. As DNA, the CDR3 is TGTGCCAGCTCACCACCGACAGGGTATTACGAGCAGTACTTC. Supplemented by reference TRBV18 and TRBJ2-7, the full variable domain reads NAGVMQNPRHLVRRRGQEARLRCSPMKGHSHVYWYRQLPEEGLKFMVYLQKENIIDESGMPKERFSAEFPKEGPSILRIQQVVRGDSAAYFCASSPPTGYYEQYFGPGTRLTVT.

Of note for this clone: The same CDR3 is also encoded by other DNA sequences in this sample. V usage is TRBV5-1 and J usage is TRBJ2-3; TRBD2 agrees at 11 bases. Germline CDR1 reads SGHRS; CDR2 reads YFSETQ. With 4 bases clipped from V and 4 bases from J, the junction kept 5 bases outside the gene matches. The CDR3 runs to 15 residues. In nucleotides, the CDR3 is TGCGCCAGCAGCCTGACTAGCGGGATTGCAGATACGCAGTATTTT. Amino acid sequence: CASSLTSGIADTQYF.

The CDR3 sequence: CASTSLGRGNNEQFF. CDR3 sequence (DNA): TGTGCCAGCACCTCTTTAGGACGGGGAAACAATGAGCAGTTCTTC. The gene calls are TRBV27 and TRBJ2-1; D is perhaps TRBD2 (5 bases). CDR3 length: 15 residues. Per germline, CDR1 MNHEY and CDR2 SMNVEV (reference sequence). Trimming shortened V by 7 bases and J by 5 bases, and 18 bases separated the two germline ends.

This chain links TRBV5-1 with TRBJ1-1; D is ambiguous. This CDR3 region has 12 residues. Trimming stripped 0 bases from V and 11 bases from J, with 11 bases between. Germline V gene data show CDR1 as SGHRS and CDR2 as YFSETQ. The CDR3 DNA sequence: TGCGCCAGCAGCTTGGAGGGCAGCGGGGCTTTCTTT. As protein: CASSLEGSGAFF.

The CDR3 DNA sequence: TGTGCCAGCAGTTTATCTTGGGAGGACAATCAGCCCCAGCATTTT. Residues: CASSLSWEDNQPQHF. The chain couples TRBV28 to TRBJ1-5; D is undetermined. The CDR3 is 15 amino acids. Between the trimmed V and J ends, which lost 1 base and 3 bases, there was a span of 10 bases. The V gene's germline CDR1 is MDHEN and CDR2 SYDVKM.

The genes are TRBV5-1 and TRBJ1-4, with D perhaps TRBD1 (6 bases). Germline V gene lookup returns CDR1 SGHRS and CDR2 YFSETQ. V lost 1 base and J 3 bases, leaving 10 bases between the germline ends. The CDR3 consists of 15 residues. The CDR3 DNA follows: TGCGCCAGCAGCTTGCAGGGGTCGGCTAATGAAAAACTGTTTTTT. Residues: CASSLQGSANEKLFF.

There are a few counts of this clone. The chain has TRBV5-1 and TRBJ2-7; no reliable D call. The CDR3 loop spans 14 amino acids. In germline, CDR1 is SGHRS, CDR2 YFSETQ. Trimming took off 0 bases at V and 1 base at J, with 8 bases between the two ends. CDR3 coding DNA: TGCGCCAGCAGCTTGGACAACAGATCCTACGAGCAGTACTTC. Its protein product is CASSLDNRSYEQYF.